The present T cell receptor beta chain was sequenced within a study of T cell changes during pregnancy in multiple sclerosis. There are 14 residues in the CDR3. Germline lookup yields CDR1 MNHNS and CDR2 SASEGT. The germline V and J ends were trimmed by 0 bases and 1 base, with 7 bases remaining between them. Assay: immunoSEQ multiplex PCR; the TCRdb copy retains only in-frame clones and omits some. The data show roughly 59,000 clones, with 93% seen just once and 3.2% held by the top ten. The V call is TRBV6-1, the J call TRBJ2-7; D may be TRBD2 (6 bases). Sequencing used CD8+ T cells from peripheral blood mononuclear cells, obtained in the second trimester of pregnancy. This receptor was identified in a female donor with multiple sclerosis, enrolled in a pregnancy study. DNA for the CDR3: TGTGCCAGCAGTGAAGCGCGGGGATCCTACGAGCAGTACTTC. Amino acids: CASSEARGSYEQYF.